The next 23 T cell receptor beta chains were all read from a single sample in a study of shared clonotypes between healthy human individuals. Sequenced by immunoSEQ multiplex PCR; TCRdb stores in-frame clones only, minus some. The sample lists over a million clones, 95% to 97% occurring once. The sample consisted of naive CD4+ T cells sorted from blood. Sample subset: CD45RA+ positively selected. The receptor source for this set is a man aged 25-40 years in good health.

The genes are TRBV6-6 and TRBJ1-1, with TRBD1 matching over 7 bases. CDR1 MNHNY and CDR2 SVGAGI come from the germline V gene (reference sequence). The length of the CDR3 is 15 residues. V lost 2 bases, J lost 5 bases, and 8 bases stayed unmatched. CDR3 in amino acids: CASSYPQGVWTEAFF. In DNA, the CDR3 is TGTGCCAGCAGTTACCCCCAGGGGGTTTGGACTGAAGCTTTCTTT.

Only one count was recorded for this clone. The chain links TRBV5-5 to TRBJ2-5; a possible D gene is TRBD2 (6 bases). CDR1 and CDR2 from the germline V gene are SGHKS and YYEKEE (reference sequence). There are 17 residues in the CDR3. V lost 0 bases, J lost 1 base, and 16 bases lay in between. The CDR3 loop is CASSLGGLGGIQETQYF. The CDR3 coding sequence is TGTGCCAGCAGCTTGGGGGGCCTGGGCGGGATCCAAGAGACCCAGTACTTC. Drawing the rest from reference TRBV5-5 and TRBJ2-5, the complete variable domain is DAGVTQSPTHLIKTRGQQVTLRCSPISGHKSVSWYQQVLGQGPQFIFQYYEKEERGRGNFPDRFSARQFPNYSSELNVNALLLGDSALYLCASSLGGLGGIQETQYFGPGTRLLVL.

This clone has a single count. The chain carries TRBV9 and TRBJ1-2; TRBD1 is a possible D gene (6 bases). Germline assignment: CDR1 SGDLS and CDR2 YYNGEE. V lost 5 bases, J lost 1 base, and 12 bases lay in between. The CDR3 contains 14 residues. The CDR3 loop reads CASSSDSDNYGYTF. CDR3 DNA sequence: TGTGCCAGCAGTTCGGACAGCGATAACTATGGCTACACCTTC.

This clone was counted between two and nine times. The gene calls are TRBV29-1 and TRBJ2-7, with D hard to call. Looked up from germline, CDR1 is SQVTM and CDR2 is ANQGSEA. V was trimmed by 6 bases and J by 3 bases, leaving 6 bases between them. CDR3 length: 10 residues. The CDR3 DNA is TGCAGCGTCGCCAACTACGAGCAGTACTTC. This gives the protein CSVANYEQYF.

This clone was picked up one time. The V and J genes are TRBV6-6 and TRBJ2-5; 9 bases agree with TRBD1. CDR1 and CDR2 from the germline V gene are MNHNY and SVGAGI (reference sequence). The CDR3 consists of 15 residues. Trimming removed 2 bases from V and 1 base from J; junction bases left unmatched: 2. This CDR3 is CASSYPQGAQETQYF. Written as DNA, the CDR3 is TGTGCCAGCAGTTACCCACAGGGGGCCCAAGAGACCCAGTACTTC.

The J gene is TRBJ1-1, the V gene TRBV2, with 8 bases matching TRBD1. CDR1 is SNHLY, CDR2 FYNNEI, per germline. The J segment lost 3 bases and the V segment lost 4 bases, leaving 7 bases of the junction unmatched. This CDR3 region has 15 residues. CDR3 amino acids: CASSGTGGTYTEAFF. CDR3 in DNA: TGTGCCAGCAGTGGTACAGGGGGAACATACACTGAAGCTTTCTTT.

The chain carries TRBV13 and TRBJ2-1; no firm D call. This CDR3 has 12 residues. Per germline, CDR1 PRHDT and CDR2 FYEKMQ (reference sequence). V was cut by 3 bases and J by 5 bases, with 5 bases left in between. The CDR3 nucleotides are TGTGCCAGCAGCTTTCCAAACAATGAGCAGTTCTTC. Translated, it gives CASSFPNNEQFF.

The V and J genes are TRBV28 and TRBJ2-3; 16 nucleotides agree with TRBD2. The trim removed 5 bases at V and 6 bases at J, leaving 5 bases unmatched. The CDR3 has 16 amino acids. Germline V gene data show CDR1 as MDHEN and CDR2 as SYDVKM. The CDR3 DNA is TGTGCCAGCAGTCGGGGACTAGCGGGAGGGCAGGATACGCAGTATTTT. Translated: CASSRGLAGGQDTQYF.

The V gene is TRBV11-2, the J gene TRBJ2-2; D may be TRBD1 (6 bases). V was clipped by 5 bases and J by 7 bases, with 14 bases between them. This CDR3 spans 14 amino acids. The germline CDR1 and CDR2 sequences are SGHAT and FQNNGV. This CDR3 is CASSPGVRLGELFF. DNA for the CDR3: TGTGCCAGCAGCCCAGGGGTCAGACTCGGGGAGCTGTTTTTT.

The chain carries TRBV28 and TRBJ2-6; D possibly uses TRBD1 or TRBD2 (5 bases each). The V end lost 6 bases, the J end lost 2 bases, and 17 bases lay between the germline ends. This CDR3 comprises 17 residues. Per germline, CDR1 MDHEN and CDR2 SYDVKM. CDR3 loop: CASSLGSGQPGANVLTF. As DNA, the CDR3 is TGTGCCAGCAGCCTCGGGTCGGGGCAGCCTGGGGCCAACGTCCTGACTTTC.

V is TRBV6-1 and J is TRBJ2-7; D not certain. Germline V gives CDR1 MNHNS, CDR2 SASEGT. V was shortened by 4 bases and J by 0 bases, with 7 bases between the two germline ends. The CDR3 runs 13 residues. CDR3 sequence (DNA): TGTGCCAGCAGTGCCGTATACTCCTACGAGCAGTACTTC. Translation gives CASSAVYSYEQYF.

This clone was detected once. The rearrangement joins TRBV5-5 to TRBJ1-5; no firm D call. This CDR3 has 15 amino acids. Trimming left V 2 bases short and J 0 bases short, with 9 bases between. Germline CDR1 and CDR2: SGHKS and YYEKEE (reference sequence). CDR3 in amino acids: CASSLVTDSNQPQHF. The CDR3 nucleotides are TGTGCCAGCAGCTTAGTAACAGATAGCAATCAGCCCCAGCATTTT.

J is TRBJ2-2 and V is TRBV7-3, with 11 nucleotides matching TRBD2. The J segment lost 1 base and the V segment lost 5 bases, leaving 3 bases of the junction unmatched. CDR1 and CDR2 from the germline V gene are SGHTA and FQGTGA. The CDR3 length is 16 residues. CDR3 loop: CASSQGLAVNTGELFF. The CDR3 region has the DNA TGTGCCAGCAGCCAGGGACTAGCGGTGAACACCGGGGAGCTGTTTTTT.

The chain uses TRBV7-8 and TRBJ2-3; D remains unclear. Trimming cost V 1 base and J 5 bases, with 7 bases left between them. Germline V gene data show CDR1 as SGHVS and CDR2 as FQNEAQ. This CDR3 is 13 amino acids long. The CDR3 here is CASSLGAEDTQYF. Here the CDR3 DNA reads TGTGCCAGCAGCTTAGGGGCGGAAGATACGCAGTATTTT.

V gene TRBV29-1 combines with J gene TRBJ2-7; D not certain. The CDR3 sequence is 12 residues long. Trimming pared 7 bases from V and 2 bases from J, leaving 12 bases between. Looked up from germline, CDR1 is SQVTM and CDR2 is ANQGSEA. DNA of the CDR3: TGCAGCGCTCGGGTCCCTCCCTACGAGCAGTACTTC. It translates to CSARVPPYEQYF.

Here the CDR3 reads CASSLEQDFEKLFF. In DNA, the CDR3 is TGCGCCAGCAGCTTGGAACAGGATTTCGAAAAACTGTTTTTT. The genes are TRBV5-1 and TRBJ1-4; perhaps TRBD1 as D (5 bases). Germline V gives CDR1 SGHRS, CDR2 YFSETQ. Trimming cost V 0 bases and J 8 bases, with 11 bases left between them. The CDR3 is 14 residues long.

Note on this clone: This sample also contains other DNA sequences that code for the same CDR3. The chain couples TRBV5-1 to TRBJ2-1, with 12 bases identical to TRBD2. This CDR3 comprises 15 residues. Germline V gives CDR1 SGHRS, CDR2 YFSETQ. V dropped 3 bases and J dropped 7; count of bases not matched to a gene: 5. The CDR3 DNA reads TGCGCCAGCAGCTCGGGACTAGCGGGCCCAAATGAGCAGTTCTTC. Amino acid sequence: CASSSGLAGPNEQFF.

The gene calls are TRBV27 and TRBJ1-4; D perhaps matches TRBD1 (5 bases). Between the trimmed V and J ends, which lost 3 bases and 0 bases, there was a span of 8 bases. Germline loops: CDR1 MNHEY, CDR2 SMNVEV (reference sequence). The CDR3 sequence is 15 residues long. CDR3 in DNA: TGTGCCAGCAGTTTTCGGGGGTCAACTAATGAAAAACTGTTTTTT. It is translated as CASSFRGSTNEKLFF. Complete variable domain (other parts from reference TRBV27 and TRBJ1-4): EAQVTQNPRYLITVTGKKLTVTCSQNMNHEYMSWYRQDPGLGLRQIYYSMNVEVTDKGDVPEGYKVSRKEKRNFPLILESPSPNQTSLYFCASSFRGSTNEKLFFGSGTQLSVL.

The chain employs TRBV11-3 and TRBJ2-7; no clear D. V gave up 5 bases and J gave up 5 bases, with 7 bases separating them. Germline CDR1 and CDR2: SGHNT and YENEEA. This CDR3 spans 11 amino acids. DNA for the CDR3: TGTGCCAGCAGCAAAGGGCACGAGCAGTACTTC. Translated, it gives CASSKGHEQYF. The full variable domain, rest sourced from reference TRBV11-3 and TRBJ2-7, is EAGVVQSPRYKIIEKKQPVAFWCNPISGHNTLYWYLQNLGQGPELLIRYENEEAVDDSQLPKDRFSAERLKGVDSTLKIQPAELGDSAVYLCASSKGHEQYFGPGTRLTVT.

The rearrangement joins TRBV5-5 to TRBJ1-5; 7 nucleotides match TRBD1. V trimming: 2 bases; J trimming: 3 bases; junction bases outside the gene matches: 11. The CDR3 contains 17 residues. CDR1 and CDR2 (germline): SGHKS, YYEKEE (reference sequence). The CDR3 bases are TGTGCCAGCAGCTTTAGGCTGGTCGACAGGGCCAATCAGCCCCAGCATTTT. This codes for CASSFRLVDRANQPQHF.

The genes are TRBV28 and TRBJ2-7, with D maybe TRBD1 (5 bases). With 10 bases removed from V and 0 bases from J, the gap between germline ends came to 13 bases. The CDR3 has 13 residues. CDR1 and CDR2 from the germline V gene are MDHEN and SYDVKM. CDR3 loop: CATRQSSSYEQYF. CDR3 nucleotide sequence: TGTGCCACCCGACAGTCGAGCTCCTACGAGCAGTACTTC.

V usage is TRBV7-9 and J usage is TRBJ2-7; TRBD2 aligns across 7 bases. This CDR3 is built from 16 residues. Germline V lookup: CDR1 SEHNR, CDR2 FQNEAQ (reference sequence). The V gene end was trimmed by 5 bases and the J gene end by 0 bases; junction bases not matched to a gene: 10. The CDR3: CASSPRPSGSSYEQYF. CDR3 in DNA: TGTGCCAGCAGCCCCCGGCCTAGCGGAAGCTCCTACGAGCAGTACTTC.

The chain is built from TRBV19 and TRBJ2-7; D not certain. This CDR3 is built from 14 residues. CDR1 is LNHDA, CDR2 SQIVND, per germline (reference sequence). The V gene lost 4 bases and the J gene lost 1 base, with 11 bases spanning the gap. The CDR3 DNA is TGTGCCAGTAGTACCCAGCGATCATCCTACGAGCAGTACTTC. This translates into CASSTQRSSYEQYF.